This is a list of T cell receptor beta chains from one sample in a study of blood T cell repertoires in COVID-19. Clones were sequenced by immunoSEQ multiplex PCR, and TCRdb holds only the in-frame ones, with some missing. Of approximately 100,000 clones listed, 90% were seen once; the top ten hold less than 1.5%. Sequencing was done on a sample of peripheral blood. The receptors shown here come from a human donor in a cohort sampled during active COVID-19. The CDR3 runs from the conserved cysteine through the conserved F or W. The order of the fields is D gene, J gene, clone size, V gene, CDR3 DNA, CDR3 protein. D genes are given only for firm matches. Expanded clones are given a class, and other clones once, few, many or no size at all.

d_call: TRBD1
j_call: TRBJ2-7
clone_size: -
v_call: TRBV6-5
cdr3_nt: TGTGCCAGCAGCCGGAGGACAGGGATGGACGAGCAGTACTTC
cdr3_aa: CASSRRTGMDEQYF

d_call: -
j_call: TRBJ2-3
clone_size: -
v_call: TRBV5-8
cdr3_nt: TGTGCCAGCAGCTCCATATTTAGGGCAGGGGTGACAGATACGCAGTATTTT
cdr3_aa: CASSSIFRAGVTDTQYF

d_call: -
j_call: TRBJ1-2
clone_size: -
v_call: TRBV18
cdr3_nt: TGTGCCAGCTCACCATCCCCCCGGGGGTATGGCTACACCTTC
cdr3_aa: CASSPSPRGYGYTF

d_call: -
j_call: TRBJ1-2
clone_size: -
v_call: TRBV11-3
cdr3_nt: TGTGCCAGCAGCAAACAGGGCTATGGCTACACCTTC
cdr3_aa: CASSKQGYGYTF

d_call: -
j_call: TRBJ1-2
clone_size: -
v_call: TRBV9
cdr3_nt: TGTGCCAGCAGCGTAGGTCCTACCGTCCTCTATGGCTACACCTTC
cdr3_aa: CASSVGPTVLYGYTF

d_call: -
j_call: TRBJ2-2
clone_size: few
v_call: TRBV7-2
cdr3_nt: TGTGCCAGCAGCTTAGTAGGGAGTGACACCGGGGAGCTGTTTTTT
cdr3_aa: CASSLVGSDTGELFF

d_call: -
j_call: TRBJ2-7
clone_size: once
v_call: TRBV5-1
cdr3_nt: TGCGCCAGCAGCCGGGCGCAGGGCGGCGAGCAGTACTTC
cdr3_aa: CASSRAQGGEQYF

d_call: TRBD2
j_call: TRBJ2-3
clone_size: once
v_call: TRBV4-2
cdr3_nt: TGTGCCAGCAGCCAAGATGCGATTGTAGGCGGGGGGGCGTCATCGGGAGATACGCAGTATTTT
cdr3_aa: CASSQDAIVGGGASSGDTQYF

d_call: -
j_call: TRBJ2-4
clone_size: -
v_call: TRBV5-1
cdr3_nt: TGCGCCAGCAGCAATCTGGCGGAGGGGAACATTCAGTACTTC
cdr3_aa: CASSNLAEGNIQYF

d_call: -
j_call: TRBJ1-6
clone_size: -
v_call: TRBV7-9
cdr3_nt: TGTGCCAGCAGCTCTATCCAGGGGTATAATTCACCCCTCCACTTT
cdr3_aa: CASSSIQGYNSPLHF

d_call: -
j_call: TRBJ1-5
clone_size: -
v_call: TRBV6-2/TRBV6-3
cdr3_nt: TGTGCCAGCGGTTCACAATTCAAGGAGGGTCAGCCCCAGCATTTT
cdr3_aa: CASGSQFKEGQPQHF

d_call: -
j_call: TRBJ1-2
clone_size: -
v_call: TRBV9
cdr3_nt: TGTGCCAGCAGCGTAGGTGGGGCCAACTATGGCTACACCTTC
cdr3_aa: CASSVGGANYGYTF

d_call: TRBD2
j_call: TRBJ2-5
clone_size: -
v_call: TRBV7-8
cdr3_nt: TGTGCCAGCAGCCGCGGACTAGCGGGGGCTGTAGGGTACCAAGAGACCCAGTACTTC
cdr3_aa: CASSRGLAGAVGYQETQYF

d_call: -
j_call: TRBJ2-2
clone_size: -
v_call: TRBV10-3
cdr3_nt: TGTGCCATCAGTGAACCTTCCCGGCGGGACAGTGACACCGGGGAGCTGTTTTTT
cdr3_aa: CAISEPSRRDSDTGELFF

d_call: -
j_call: TRBJ2-3
clone_size: -
v_call: TRBV6-5
cdr3_nt: TGTGCCAGCAGTTACGGGGGCAGGGGCGTTGATACGCAGTATTTT
cdr3_aa: CASSYGGRGVDTQYF

d_call: -
j_call: TRBJ2-3
clone_size: -
v_call: TRBV5-1
cdr3_nt: TGCGCCAGCAGCTCCGGACGACAGCGCACAGATACGCAGTATTTT
cdr3_aa: CASSSGRQRTDTQYF

d_call: TRBD2
j_call: TRBJ2-3
clone_size: -
v_call: TRBV7-6
cdr3_nt: TGTGCCAGCAGCTTAGAGGCTCGGACTAGCGGGGGATTCACAGATACGCAGTATTTT
cdr3_aa: CASSLEARTSGGFTDTQYF

d_call: -
j_call: TRBJ1-3
clone_size: -
v_call: TRBV13
cdr3_nt: TGTGCCAGCAGCTTAGGTGCGGGCCCTGGAAACACCATATATTTT
cdr3_aa: CASSLGAGPGNTIYF

d_call: -
j_call: TRBJ1-1
clone_size: many
v_call: TRBV19
cdr3_nt: TGTGCCAGTAGTTTCAGTACGAACACTGAAGCTTTCTTT
cdr3_aa: CASSFSTNTEAFF

d_call: -
j_call: TRBJ2-1
clone_size: -
v_call: TRBV19
cdr3_nt: TGTGCCAGTAGTAGCCGGAGGGGACGGATCGCTAATGAGCAGTTCTTC
cdr3_aa: CASSSRRGRIANEQFF

d_call: TRBD2
j_call: TRBJ2-7
clone_size: -
v_call: TRBV10-3
cdr3_nt: TGTGCCATCAAATGGGACTACTCCTACGAGCAGTACTTC
cdr3_aa: CAIKWDYSYEQYF

d_call: TRBD1
j_call: TRBJ2-2
clone_size: once
v_call: TRBV9
cdr3_nt: TGTGCCAGCAGCCACGACAGGGGGCAAACCGGGGAGCTGTTTTTT
cdr3_aa: CASSHDRGQTGELFF

d_call: -
j_call: TRBJ1-2
clone_size: -
v_call: TRBV11-3
cdr3_nt: TGTGCCAGCACAATTAAGGGTACCTCGGCAGGGAAACCCTATGGCTACACCTTC
cdr3_aa: CASTIKGTSAGKPYGYTF

d_call: -
j_call: TRBJ1-5
clone_size: -
v_call: TRBV7-2
cdr3_nt: TGTGCCAGCAGCCCAGGGTTAGGGTCACATCAGCCCCAGCATTTT
cdr3_aa: CASSPGLGSHQPQHF

d_call: -
j_call: TRBJ1-4
clone_size: -
v_call: TRBV28
cdr3_nt: TGTGCCAGCAGTTCATCACTCGGGGGGCGTGAAAAACTGTTTTTT
cdr3_aa: CASSSSLGGREKLFF

d_call: TRBD1
j_call: TRBJ1-3
clone_size: -
v_call: TRBV6-2/TRBV6-3
cdr3_nt: TGTGCCAGCAGCCATGGGGACAGAAAATCTGGAAACACCATATATTTT
cdr3_aa: CASSHGDRKSGNTIYF

d_call: -
j_call: TRBJ2-1
clone_size: -
v_call: TRBV5-4
cdr3_nt: TGTGCCAGCAGCCGAGCATTCGATGAGCAGTTCTTC
cdr3_aa: CASSRAFDEQFF

d_call: TRBD2
j_call: TRBJ2-1
clone_size: -
v_call: TRBV24-1
cdr3_nt: TGTGCCACCAGTGATTTGTCCCCGGGACTAGCCTACAATGAGCAGTTCTTC
cdr3_aa: CATSDLSPGLAYNEQFF

d_call: TRBD2
j_call: TRBJ2-5
clone_size: -
v_call: TRBV23-1
cdr3_nt: TGCGCCAGCAGTCTGGCTAGCGGGAGTTGGGGGAACCGAGAGACCCAGTACTTC
cdr3_aa: CASSLASGSWGNRETQYF

d_call: TRBD1
j_call: TRBJ1-4
clone_size: once
v_call: TRBV27
cdr3_nt: TGTGCCAGCAGCCGCGGACAGGTCCTTGCAACTAATGAAAAACTGTTTTTT
cdr3_aa: CASSRGQVLATNEKLFF

d_call: -
j_call: TRBJ1-6
clone_size: -
v_call: TRBV7-3
cdr3_nt: TGTGCCAGCAGCTTATCCTCCGATTCACCCCTCCACTTT
cdr3_aa: CASSLSSDSPLHF

d_call: -
j_call: TRBJ2-7
clone_size: -
v_call: TRBV28
cdr3_nt: TGTGCCAGCAGTTTTAAGAGACGGAGGACCTACGAGCAGTACTTC
cdr3_aa: CASSFKRRRTYEQYF

d_call: TRBD1
j_call: TRBJ1-6
clone_size: -
v_call: TRBV9
cdr3_nt: TGTGCCAGTGGGCTTAGCGGCGGGGACAGGGGCTCCTATAATTCACCCCTCCACTTT
cdr3_aa: CASGLSGGDRGSYNSPLHF

d_call: TRBD1
j_call: TRBJ1-2
clone_size: -
v_call: TRBV10-3
cdr3_nt: TGTGCCATCAGTGACCCGGGACAGCAAAGGGTTGGCTACACCTTC
cdr3_aa: CAISDPGQQRVGYTF

d_call: TRBD1
j_call: TRBJ2-7
clone_size: -
v_call: TRBV7-8
cdr3_nt: TGTGCCAGCAGCTCCAACAGGGGGTACGAGCAGTACTTC
cdr3_aa: CASSSNRGYEQYF

d_call: -
j_call: TRBJ2-7
clone_size: -
v_call: TRBV5-6
cdr3_nt: TGTGCCAGCAGCGTCGTCGGGTCCTACGAGCAGTACTTC
cdr3_aa: CASSVVGSYEQYF

d_call: -
j_call: TRBJ2-5
clone_size: -
v_call: TRBV7-3
cdr3_nt: TGTGCCAGCAGCTTATATCATCTTGAGTACCAAGAGACCCAGTACTTC
cdr3_aa: CASSLYHLEYQETQYF

d_call: -
j_call: TRBJ1-2
clone_size: -
v_call: TRBV24-1
cdr3_nt: TGTGCCACCCGGTCTGTCTATGGCTACACCTTC
cdr3_aa: CATRSVYGYTF

d_call: -
j_call: TRBJ2-1
clone_size: -
v_call: TRBV6-6
cdr3_nt: TGTGCCAGCAGCCCCTACCCTACAGGGTACAATGAGCAGTTCTTC
cdr3_aa: CASSPYPTGYNEQFF

d_call: TRBD1
j_call: TRBJ2-7
clone_size: -
v_call: TRBV13
cdr3_nt: TGTGCCAGCAGTGAACAGGGGTCTGACTACGAGCAGTACTTC
cdr3_aa: CASSEQGSDYEQYF

d_call: TRBD1
j_call: TRBJ1-6
clone_size: -
v_call: TRBV11-2
cdr3_nt: TGTGCCAGCAGCCCAACCCGGGACAGGGCTGCGTCACCCCTCCACTTT
cdr3_aa: CASSPTRDRAASPLHF

d_call: TRBD1
j_call: TRBJ1-1
clone_size: -
v_call: TRBV5-6
cdr3_nt: TGTGCCAGCAGCGTGGGACAGGCTCACACTGAAGCTTTCTTT
cdr3_aa: CASSVGQAHTEAFF

d_call: TRBD1
j_call: TRBJ1-6
clone_size: -
v_call: TRBV28
cdr3_nt: TGTGCCAGCACCGTCGACAGGGGTTTGAATTCACCCCTCCACTTT
cdr3_aa: CASTVDRGLNSPLHF

d_call: -
j_call: TRBJ2-1
clone_size: -
v_call: TRBV7-2
cdr3_nt: TGTGCCAGCAGCTTGGCGGGGACTTCCTACAATGAGCAGTTCTTC
cdr3_aa: CASSLAGTSYNEQFF